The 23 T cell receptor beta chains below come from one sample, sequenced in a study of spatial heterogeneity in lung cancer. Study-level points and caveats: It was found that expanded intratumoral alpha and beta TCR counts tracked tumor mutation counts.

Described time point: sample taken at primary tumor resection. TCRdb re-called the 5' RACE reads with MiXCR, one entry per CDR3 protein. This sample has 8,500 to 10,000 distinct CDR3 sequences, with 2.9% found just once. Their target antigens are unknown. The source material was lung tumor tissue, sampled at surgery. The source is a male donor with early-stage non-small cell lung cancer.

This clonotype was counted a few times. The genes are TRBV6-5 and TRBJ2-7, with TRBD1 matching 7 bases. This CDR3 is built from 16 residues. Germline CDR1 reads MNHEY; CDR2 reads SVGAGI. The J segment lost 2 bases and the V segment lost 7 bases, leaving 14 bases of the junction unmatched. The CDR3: CASNPSTGALPYEQYF. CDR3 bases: TGTGCCAGCAACCCGAGTACAGGGGCTCTCCCCTACGAGCAGTACTTC.

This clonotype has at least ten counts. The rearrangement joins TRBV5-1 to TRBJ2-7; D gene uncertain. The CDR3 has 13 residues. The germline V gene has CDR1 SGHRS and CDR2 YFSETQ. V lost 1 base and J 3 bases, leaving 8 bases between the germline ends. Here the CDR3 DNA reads TGCGCCAGCAGCTTGTACAGTAGCTACGAGCAGTACTTC. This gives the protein CASSLYSSYEQYF.

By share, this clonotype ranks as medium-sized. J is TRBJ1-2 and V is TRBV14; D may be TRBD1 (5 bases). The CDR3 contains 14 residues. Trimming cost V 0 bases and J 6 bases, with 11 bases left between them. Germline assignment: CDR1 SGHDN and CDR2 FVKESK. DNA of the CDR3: TGTGCCAGCAGCCAAGATCCGGGGGGTCATGGCTACACCTTC. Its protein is CASSQDPGGHGYTF. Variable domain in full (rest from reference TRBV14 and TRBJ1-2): EAGVTQFPSHSVIEKGQTVTLRCDPISGHDNLYWYRRVMGKEIKFLLHFVKESKQDESGMPNNRFLAERTGGTYSTLKVQPAELEDSGVYFCASSQDPGGHGYTFGSGTRLTVV.

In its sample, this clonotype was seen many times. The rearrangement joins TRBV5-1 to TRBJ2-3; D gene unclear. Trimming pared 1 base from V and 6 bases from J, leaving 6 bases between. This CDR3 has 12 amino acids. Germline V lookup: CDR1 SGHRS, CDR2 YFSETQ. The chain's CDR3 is CASSLIEDTQYF. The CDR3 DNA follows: TGCGCCAGCAGCTTGATTGAGGATACGCAGTATTTT.

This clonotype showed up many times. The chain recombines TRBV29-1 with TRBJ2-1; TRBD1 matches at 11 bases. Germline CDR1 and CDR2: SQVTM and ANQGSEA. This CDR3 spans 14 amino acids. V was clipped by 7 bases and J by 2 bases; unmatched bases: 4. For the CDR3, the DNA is TGCAGCGATCGGGGACAGGGGGCCTACAATGAGCAGTTCTTC. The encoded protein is CSDRGQGAYNEQFF.

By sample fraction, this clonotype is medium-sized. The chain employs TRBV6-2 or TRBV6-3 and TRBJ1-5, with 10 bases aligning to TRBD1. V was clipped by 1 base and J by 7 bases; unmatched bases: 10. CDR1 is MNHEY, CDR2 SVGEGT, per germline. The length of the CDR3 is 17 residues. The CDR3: CASSYWRGTGEGQPQHF. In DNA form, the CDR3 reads TGTGCCAGCAGTTACTGGAGAGGGACAGGGGAAGGACAGCCCCAGCATTTT.

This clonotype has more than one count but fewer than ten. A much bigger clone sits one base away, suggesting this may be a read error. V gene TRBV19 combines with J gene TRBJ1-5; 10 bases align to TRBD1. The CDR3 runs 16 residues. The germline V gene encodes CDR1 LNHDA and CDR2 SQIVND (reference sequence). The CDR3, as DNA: TGTACCAGTAGTCCACGGACAGGGGGAAGCAATCAGCCCCAGCATTTT. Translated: CTSSPRTGGSNQPQHF. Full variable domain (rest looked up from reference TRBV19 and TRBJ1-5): DGGITQSPKYLFRKEGQNVTLSCEQNLNHDAMYWYRQDPGQGLRLIYYSQIVNDFQKGDIAEGYSVSREKKESFPLTVTSAQKNPTAFYLCTSSPRTGGSNQPQHFGDGTRLSIL.

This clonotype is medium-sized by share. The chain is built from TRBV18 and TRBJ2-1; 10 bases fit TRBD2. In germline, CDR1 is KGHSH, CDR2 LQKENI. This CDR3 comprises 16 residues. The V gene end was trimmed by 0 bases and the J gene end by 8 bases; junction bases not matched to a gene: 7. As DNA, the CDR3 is TGTGCCAGCTCACCACCAAACAGCGGGGGGGCGGATGAGCAGTTCTTC. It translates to CASSPPNSGGADEQFF.

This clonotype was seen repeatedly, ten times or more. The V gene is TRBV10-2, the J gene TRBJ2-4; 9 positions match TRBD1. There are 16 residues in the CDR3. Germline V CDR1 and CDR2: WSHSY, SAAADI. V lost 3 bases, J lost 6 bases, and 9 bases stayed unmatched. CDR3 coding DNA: TGCGCCAGCAGTGACCCGCGTACAGGGGGCAGAAACATTCAGTACTTC. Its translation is CASSDPRTGGRNIQYF.

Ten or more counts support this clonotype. The CDR3 DNA sequence: TGTGCCAGCAGCTTAAATGCGGCGGGCTCCTACAATGAGCAGTTCTTC. Translating gives CASSLNAAGSYNEQFF. The chain is built from TRBV7-3 and TRBJ2-1, with D tentatively TRBD2 (5 bases). The germline V gene has CDR1 SGHTA and CDR2 FQGTGA. V lost 1 base and J 0 bases, leaving 10 bases between the germline ends. The CDR3 sequence is 16 residues long.

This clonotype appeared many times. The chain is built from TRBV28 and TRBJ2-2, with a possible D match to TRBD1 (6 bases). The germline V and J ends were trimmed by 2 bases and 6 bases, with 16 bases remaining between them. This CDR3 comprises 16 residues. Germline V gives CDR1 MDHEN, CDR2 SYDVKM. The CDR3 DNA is TGTGCCAGCAGTTTACCCAGGGGCGATAACGCCGGGGAGCTGTTTTTT. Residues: CASSLPRGDNAGELFF.

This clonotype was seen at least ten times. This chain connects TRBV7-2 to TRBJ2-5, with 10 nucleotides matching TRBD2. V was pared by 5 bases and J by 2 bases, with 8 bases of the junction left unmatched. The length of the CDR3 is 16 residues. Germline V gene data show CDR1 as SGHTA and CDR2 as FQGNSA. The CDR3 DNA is TGTGCCAGCAGCCGACCGGGACTAGCGTCTCAAGAGACCCAGTACTTC. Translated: CASSRPGLASQETQYF.

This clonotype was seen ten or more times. CDR3 sequence (DNA): TGTGCCAGCAGCTTAGAGGCGGCTAATTCACCCCTCCACTTT. Its translation: CASSLEAANSPLHF. The V and J genes are TRBV7-2 and TRBJ1-6; D gene ambiguous. The CDR3 has 14 amino acids. Germline lookup yields CDR1 SGHTA and CDR2 FQGNSA. Deletions cut 1 base from V and 6 bases from J, with 7 bases between.

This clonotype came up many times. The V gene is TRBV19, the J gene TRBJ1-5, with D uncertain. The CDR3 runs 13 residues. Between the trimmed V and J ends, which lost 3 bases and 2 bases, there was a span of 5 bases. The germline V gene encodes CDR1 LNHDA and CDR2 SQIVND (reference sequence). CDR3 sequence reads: CASSIGGNQPQHF. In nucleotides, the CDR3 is TGTGCCAGTAGTATTGGTGGCAATCAGCCCCAGCATTTT.

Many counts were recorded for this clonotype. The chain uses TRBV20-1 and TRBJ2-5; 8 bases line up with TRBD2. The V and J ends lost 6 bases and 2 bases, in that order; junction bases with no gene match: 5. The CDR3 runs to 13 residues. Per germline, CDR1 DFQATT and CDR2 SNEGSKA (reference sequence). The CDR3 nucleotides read TGCAGTGCCCCGGGACTAGAGCAAGAGACCCAGTACTTC. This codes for CSAPGLEQETQYF.

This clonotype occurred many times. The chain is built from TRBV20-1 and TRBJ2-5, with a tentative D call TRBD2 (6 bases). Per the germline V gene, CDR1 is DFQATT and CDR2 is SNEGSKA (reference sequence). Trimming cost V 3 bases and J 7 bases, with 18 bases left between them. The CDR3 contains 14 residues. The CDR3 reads CSARLAGTLGTQYF. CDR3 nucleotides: TGCAGTGCTAGGTTGGCGGGGACTCTGGGGACCCAGTACTTC.

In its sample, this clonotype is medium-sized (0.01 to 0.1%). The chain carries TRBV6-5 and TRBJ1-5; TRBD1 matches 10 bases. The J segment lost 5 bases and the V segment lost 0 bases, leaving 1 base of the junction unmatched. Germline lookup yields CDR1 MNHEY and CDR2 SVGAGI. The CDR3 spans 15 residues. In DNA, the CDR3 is TGTGCCAGCAGTTACTCGGGACAGGGGCATCAGCCCCAGCATTTT. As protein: CASSYSGQGHQPQHF.

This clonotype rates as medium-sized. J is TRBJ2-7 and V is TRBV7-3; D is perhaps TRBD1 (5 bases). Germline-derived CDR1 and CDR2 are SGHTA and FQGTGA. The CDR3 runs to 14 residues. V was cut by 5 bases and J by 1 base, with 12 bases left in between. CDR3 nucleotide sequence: TGTGCCAGCAGCCCGACGACAGAATCCTACGAGCAGTACTTC. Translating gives CASSPTTESYEQYF.

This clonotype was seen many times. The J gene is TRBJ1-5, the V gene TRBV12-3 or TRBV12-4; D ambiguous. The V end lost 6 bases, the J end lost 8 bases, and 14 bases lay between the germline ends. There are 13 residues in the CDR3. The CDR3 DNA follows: TGTGCCAGCAGCATAGGAGTGGTTGAGCCCCAGCATTTT. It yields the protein CASSIGVVEPQHF.

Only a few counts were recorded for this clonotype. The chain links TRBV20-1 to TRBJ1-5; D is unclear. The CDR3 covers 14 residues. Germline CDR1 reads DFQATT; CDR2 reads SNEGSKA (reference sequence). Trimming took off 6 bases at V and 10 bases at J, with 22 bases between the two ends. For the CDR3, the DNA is TGCAGTGCCGAATCTCGTACCGCCGAATCACCCCAGCATTTT. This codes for CSAESRTAESPQHF.

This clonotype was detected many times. The CDR3 is CASSLLRHTEAFF. The CDR3 coding sequence is TGTGCCAGCAGTTTATTGAGGCACACTGAAGCTTTCTTT. The gene calls are TRBV28 and TRBJ1-1; D is uncertain. The V gene's germline CDR1 is MDHEN and CDR2 SYDVKM. Between the trimmed V and J ends, which lost 1 base and 3 bases, there was a span of 6 bases. The CDR3 contains 13 residues.

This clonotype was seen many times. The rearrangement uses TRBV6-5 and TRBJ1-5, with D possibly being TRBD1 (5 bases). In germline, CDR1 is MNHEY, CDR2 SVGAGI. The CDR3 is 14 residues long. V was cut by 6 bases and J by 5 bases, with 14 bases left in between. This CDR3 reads CASSEDSRYQPQHF. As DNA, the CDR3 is TGTGCCAGCAGCGAAGACAGTCGATATCAGCCCCAGCATTTT.

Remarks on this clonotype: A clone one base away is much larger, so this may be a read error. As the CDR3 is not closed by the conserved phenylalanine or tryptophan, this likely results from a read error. The DNA of the CDR3 is TGTGCCTGGAGCCTAACAGGGAAGGGGGAGCAGTACTCC. Translation: CAWSLTGKGEQYS. This chain joins TRBV30 and TRBJ2-7; TRBD1 is a possible D gene (6 bases). Deletions cut 3 bases from V and 7 bases from J, with 16 bases between. The V gene's germline CDR1 is GTSNPN and CDR2 SVGIG (reference sequence). This CDR3 region has 13 residues.